This TCR beta chain stems from a study of blood T cell repertoires in COVID-19. Background on the study: Nucleic acid was either cDNA or gDNA, and it came from T cells, B-cell-depleted T cells, or PBMCs.

Those who participated ranged in age from about 18 to 95 years and resided in some 24 US areas. Some clones are missing from TCRdb's copy, which holds only in-frame ones; the method was immunoSEQ multiplex PCR. In the table there are roughly 220,000 clones, 70% to 85% of which are singletons. The CDR3 is made up of 15 amino acids. Germline V lookup: CDR1 SGDLS, CDR2 YYNGEE. The V end was cut by 4 bases, the J end by 1 base, with 13 bases between. The sample comprised PBMCs or T cells enriched from blood (not recorded which). The receptor was derived from a woman aged 40-49 years with acute COVID-19. The genes are TRBV9 and TRBJ2-3, with a weak D call TRBD2 (5 bases). Here the CDR3 DNA reads TGTGCCAGCAGCCCTCAGTCCGGGGGCACAGATACGCAGTATTTT. Its protein product is CASSPQSGGTDTQYF.